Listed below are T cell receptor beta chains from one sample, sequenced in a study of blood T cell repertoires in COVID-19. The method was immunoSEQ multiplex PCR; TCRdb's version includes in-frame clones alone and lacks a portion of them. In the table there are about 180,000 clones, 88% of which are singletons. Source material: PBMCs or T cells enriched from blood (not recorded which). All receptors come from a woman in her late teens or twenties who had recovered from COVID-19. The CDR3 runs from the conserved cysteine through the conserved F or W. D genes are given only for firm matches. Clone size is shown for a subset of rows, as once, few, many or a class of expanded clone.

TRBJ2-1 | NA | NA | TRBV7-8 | CASSSDSYNEQFF | TGTGCCAGCAGCTCGGACAGTTACAATGAGCAGTTCTTC
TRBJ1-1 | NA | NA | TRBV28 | CASTPLLVWGASNTNTEAFF | TGTGCCAGCACCCCTCTCCTAGTTTGGGGAGCAAGTAACACGAACACTGAAGCTTTCTTT
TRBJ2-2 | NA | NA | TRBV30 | CAWRIANTGELFF | TGTGCCTGGAGGATAGCGAACACCGGGGAGCTGTTTTTT
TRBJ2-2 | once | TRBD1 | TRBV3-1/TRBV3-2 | CASSQVRQGSNTGELFF | TGTGCCAGCAGCCAAGTACGACAGGGCTCGAACACCGGGGAGCTGTTTTTT
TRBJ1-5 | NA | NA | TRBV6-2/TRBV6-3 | CASSYAINIGNQPQHF | TGTGCCAGCAGTTACGCGATCAATATTGGCAATCAGCCCCAGCATTTT
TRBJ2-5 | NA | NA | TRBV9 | CASSVSTTQETQYF | TGTGCCAGCAGCGTATCGACTACCCAAGAGACCCAGTACTTC
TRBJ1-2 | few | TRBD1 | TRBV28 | CASRSSQGEHGYTF | TGTGCCAGCAGATCATCACAGGGGGAACATGGCTACACCTTC
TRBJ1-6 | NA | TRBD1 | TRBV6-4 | CASSASGETGGNSPLHF | TGTGCCAGCAGTGCGAGTGGGGAGACAGGGGGCAATTCACCCCTCCACTTT
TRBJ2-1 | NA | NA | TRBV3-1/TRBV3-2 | CASSQDSGYNEQFF | TGTGCCAGCAGCCAAGACTCCGGGTACAATGAGCAGTTCTTC
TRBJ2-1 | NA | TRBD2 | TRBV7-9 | CAAGLAVTNEQFF | TGTGCCGCAGGACTAGCCGTTACAAATGAGCAGTTCTTC
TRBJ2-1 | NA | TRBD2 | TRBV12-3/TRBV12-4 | CASSPSGTDEQFF | TGTGCCAGCAGCCCTAGCGGGACCGATGAGCAGTTCTTC
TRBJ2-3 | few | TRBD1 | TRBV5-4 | CASSSDRGADTQYF | TGTGCCAGCAGCTCAGACAGGGGAGCAGATACGCAGTATTTT
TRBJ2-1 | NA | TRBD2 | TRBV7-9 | CATPSRGSFNEQFF | TGTGCCACCCCGTCGCGGGGGAGTTTCAATGAGCAGTTCTTC
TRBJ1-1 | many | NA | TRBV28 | CASSFDSGWTVGTMNTEAFF | TGTGCCAGCAGTTTTGACTCTGGTTGGACAGTCGGAACCATGAACACTGAAGCTTTCTTT
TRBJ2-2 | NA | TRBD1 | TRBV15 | CATSRDSLNTGELFF | TGTGCCACCAGCCGGGACAGCCTAAACACCGGGGAGCTGTTTTTT
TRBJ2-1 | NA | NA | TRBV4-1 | CASSQERIGGNEQFF | TGCGCCAGCAGCCAAGAGAGGATAGGAGGCAATGAGCAGTTCTTC
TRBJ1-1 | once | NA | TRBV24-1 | CATPGEGYNTEAFF | TGTGCCACCCCCGGCGAGGGATACAACACTGAAGCTTTCTTT
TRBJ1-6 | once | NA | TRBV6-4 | CASSLDSARTPLHF | TGTGCCAGCAGTTTAGACAGCGCTAGGACACCCCTCCACTTT
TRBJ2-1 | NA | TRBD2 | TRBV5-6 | CASSHLSGGAVYEQFF | TGTGCCAGCAGCCACCTCTCCGGGGGGGCCGTTTATGAGCAGTTCTTC
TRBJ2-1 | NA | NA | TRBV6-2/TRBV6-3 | CASSYSSEQFF | TGTGCCAGCAGTTACTCGAGTGAGCAGTTCTTC
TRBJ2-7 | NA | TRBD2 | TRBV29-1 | CSVEFRAGGQYEQYF | TGCAGCGTTGAGTTTAGAGCGGGAGGTCAGTACGAGCAGTACTTC
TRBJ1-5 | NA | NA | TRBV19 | CASSMGLRISQPQHF | TGTGCCAGTAGTATGGGACTCCGCATAAGTCAGCCCCAGCATTTT
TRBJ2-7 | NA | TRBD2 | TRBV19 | CASSITGGPLSYEQYF | TGTGCCAGTAGTATAACGGGGGGACCCCTCTCCTACGAGCAGTACTTC
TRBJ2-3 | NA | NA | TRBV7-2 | CASSLVPTSTDTQYF | TGTGCCAGCAGCTTAGTTCCAACTAGCACAGATACGCAGTATTTT
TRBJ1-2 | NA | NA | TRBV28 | CASSLNYQNYTF | TGTGCCAGCAGTTTAAACTATCAGAACTACACCTTC
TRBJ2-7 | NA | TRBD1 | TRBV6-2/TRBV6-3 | CASSLRDRGPYEQYF | TGTGCCAGCAGTCTCCGGGACAGGGGTCCCTACGAGCAGTACTTC
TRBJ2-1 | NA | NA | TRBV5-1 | CASSLSSGLAYNEQFF | TGCGCCAGCAGCTTGTCGTCCGGACTCGCTTACAATGAGCAGTTCTTC
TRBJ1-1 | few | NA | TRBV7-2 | CASSPVSRDEAFF | TGTGCCAGCAGCCCAGTCAGTCGGGATGAAGCTTTCTTT
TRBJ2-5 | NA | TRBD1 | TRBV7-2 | CASSPRDSRFQETQYF | TGTGCCAGCAGCCCCCGGGACAGCCGTTTCCAAGAGACCCAGTACTTC
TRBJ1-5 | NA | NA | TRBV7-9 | CASSPGIGTFGRQPQHF | TGTGCCAGCAGCCCCGGAATAGGCACTTTCGGGAGACAGCCCCAGCATTTT
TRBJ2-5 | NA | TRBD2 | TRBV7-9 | CASRGSGRWETQYF | TGTGCCAGCAGGGGTAGCGGGAGATGGGAGACCCAGTACTTC
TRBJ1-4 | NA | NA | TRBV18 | CASSPRSVPGEGEKLFF | TGTGCCAGCTCACCCCGATCCGTCCCAGGGGAAGGCGAAAAACTGTTTTTT
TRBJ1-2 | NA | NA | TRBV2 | CASSSNYGYTF | TGTGCCAGCAGCTCCAACTATGGCTACACCTTC
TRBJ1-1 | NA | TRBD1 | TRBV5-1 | CASSDPGTGGGDTEAFF | TGCGCCAGCAGCGACCCCGGGACAGGCGGCGGAGACACTGAAGCTTTCTTT
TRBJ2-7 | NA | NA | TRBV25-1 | CASSEYREAYEQYF | TGTGCCAGCAGTGAGTACAGGGAAGCCTACGAGCAGTACTTC
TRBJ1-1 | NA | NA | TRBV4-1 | CASSPFGTEAFF | TGCGCCAGCAGCCCGTTCGGCACTGAAGCTTTCTTT
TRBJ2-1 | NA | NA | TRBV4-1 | CASSPGPSDGNNEQFF | TGCGCCAGCAGCCCAGGCCCTTCCGACGGGAACAATGAGCAGTTCTTC
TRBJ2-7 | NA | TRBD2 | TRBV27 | CASRTGTSGYEQYF | TGTGCCAGCAGAACCGGGACTAGCGGCTACGAGCAGTACTTC
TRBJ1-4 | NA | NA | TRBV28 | CASSFVQSNEKLFF | TGTGCCAGCAGTTTCGTACAGTCTAATGAAAAACTGTTTTTT
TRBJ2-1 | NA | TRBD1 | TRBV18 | CASSPTGDGYNEQFF | TGTGCCAGCTCCCCGACAGGGGACGGCTACAATGAGCAGTTCTTC
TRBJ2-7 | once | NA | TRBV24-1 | CATSDLYSYEQYF | TGTGCCACCAGTGATTTGTACAGCTACGAGCAGTACTTC
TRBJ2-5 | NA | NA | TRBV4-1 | CASSAGREQETQYF | TGCGCCAGCAGCGCGGGGCGGGAACAAGAGACCCAGTACTTC
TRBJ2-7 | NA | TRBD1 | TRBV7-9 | CASSRQGSYEQYF | TGTGCCAGCAGTCGACAGGGCTCCTACGAGCAGTACTTC
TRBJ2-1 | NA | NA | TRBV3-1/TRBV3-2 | CASSPYRDDEQFF | TGTGCCAGCAGCCCATACCGGGATGATGAGCAGTTCTTC
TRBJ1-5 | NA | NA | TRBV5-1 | CASSLETGQPQHF | TGCGCCAGCAGCTTGGAGACTGGGCAGCCCCAGCATTTT
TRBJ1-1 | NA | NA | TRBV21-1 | CASNNPGTGESEAFF | TGTGCCAGCAACAATCCCGGGACAGGGGAATCTGAAGCTTTCTTT
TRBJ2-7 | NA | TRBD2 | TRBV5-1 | CASSFTSGAPIEAF | TGCGCCAGCAGCTTCACTAGCGGGGCACCGATCGAGGCTTTC
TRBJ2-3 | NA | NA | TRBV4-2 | CASSQASPSGDTQYF | TGTGCCAGCAGCCAGGCTTCGCCATCCGGGGATACGCAGTATTTT
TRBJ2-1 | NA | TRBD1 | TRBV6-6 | CASSYVTGIYNEQFF | TGTGCCAGCAGTTACGTGACAGGGATCTACAATGAGCAGTTCTTC
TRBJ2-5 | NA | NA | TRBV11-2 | CASSLDLVQETQYF | TGTGCCAGCAGCTTAGATCTCGTCCAAGAGACCCAGTACTTC
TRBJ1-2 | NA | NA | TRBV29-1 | CGGEFNYGYTF | TGCGGAGGGGAATTCAACTATGGCTACACCTTC
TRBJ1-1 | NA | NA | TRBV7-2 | CASSLALGNEAFF | TGTGCCAGCAGCTTAGCGCTCGGTAATGAAGCTTTCTTT
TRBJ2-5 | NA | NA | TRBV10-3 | CAISQGIQLQETQYF | TGTGCCATCAGTCAGGGTATACAACTACAAGAGACCCAGTACTTC